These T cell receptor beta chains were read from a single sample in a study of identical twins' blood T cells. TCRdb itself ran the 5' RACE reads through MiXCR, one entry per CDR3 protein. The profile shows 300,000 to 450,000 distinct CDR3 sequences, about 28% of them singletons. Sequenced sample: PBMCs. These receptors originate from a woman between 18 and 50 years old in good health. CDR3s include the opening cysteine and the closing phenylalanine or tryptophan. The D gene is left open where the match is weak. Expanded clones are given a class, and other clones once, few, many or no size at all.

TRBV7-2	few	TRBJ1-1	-	CASSSGVGAFF	TGTGCCAGCAGCTCAGGGGTGGGAGCTTTCTTT
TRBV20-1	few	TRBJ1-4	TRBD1	CSARDLTGVAKLFF	TGCAGTGCTAGAGATCTAACAGGGGTGGCAAAACTGTTTTTT
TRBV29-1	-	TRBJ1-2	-	CSVYTVGDYGYAF	TGCAGCGTGTACACAGTGGGCGACTATGGCTACGCCTTC
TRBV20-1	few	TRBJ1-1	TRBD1	CSAAEVVRGNGEAFF	TGCAGTGCTGCCGAAGTTGTCAGGGGGAATGGTGAAGCTTTCTTT
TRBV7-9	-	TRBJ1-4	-	CASSQPVQGLEKLFF	TGTGCCAGCAGTCAGCCGGTACAGGGACTCGAAAAACTGTTTTTT
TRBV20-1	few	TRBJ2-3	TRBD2	CSARAGGPGDTQYF	TGCAGTGCTAGAGCGGGAGGGCCAGGAGATACGCAGTATTTT
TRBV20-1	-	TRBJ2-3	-	CSARDPVRDSTDTQYF	TGCAGTGCTAGAGATCCTGTGCGGGATAGCACAGATACGCAGTATTTT
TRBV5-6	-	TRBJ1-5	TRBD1	CASSRGQNQPQHF	TGTGCCAGCAGCCGGGGACAGAATCAGCCCCAGCATTTT
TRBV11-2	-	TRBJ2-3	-	CASSLERWGDEQYF	TGTGCCAGCAGCTTAGAAAGATGGGGGGATGAGCAGTATTTT
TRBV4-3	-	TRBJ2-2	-	CASSQGSAGELFF	TGCGCCAGCAGCCAGGGGAGTGCCGGGGAGCTGTTTTTT
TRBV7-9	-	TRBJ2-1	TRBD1	CASNLRQGGYNEQFF	TGTGCCAGCAACTTACGACAGGGTGGGTACAATGAGCAGTTCTTC
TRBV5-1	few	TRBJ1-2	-	CASSYPSSGYTF	TGCGCCAGCAGCTACCCCAGTTCAGGCTACACCTTC
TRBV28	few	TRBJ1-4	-	CASSLWAGTNEKLFF	TGTGCCAGCAGTTTATGGGCAGGGACTAATGAAAAACTGTTTTTT
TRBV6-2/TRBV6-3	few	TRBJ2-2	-	CASYFRTANTGELFF	TGTGCCAGCTATTTTAGGACTGCCAACACCGGGGAGCTGTTTTTT
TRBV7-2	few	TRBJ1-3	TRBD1	CASSLGDSSGNTIYF	TGTGCCAGCAGCTTAGGGGACAGCTCTGGAAACACCATATATTTT
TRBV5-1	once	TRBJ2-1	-	CASSLRAGINEQFF	TGCGCCAGCAGCTTGAGGGCTGGGATTAATGAGCAGTTCTTC
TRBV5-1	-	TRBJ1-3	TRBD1	CASSLQGARENTIYF	TGCGCCAGCAGCTTACAGGGGGCGCGGGAAAACACCATATATTTT
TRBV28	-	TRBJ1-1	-	CASRMTAGYTEAFF	TGTGCCAGCCGAATGACAGCCGGGTACACTGAAGCTTTCTTT
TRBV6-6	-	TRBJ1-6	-	CASKQIWGSPLHF	TGTGCCAGCAAACAGATTTGGGGCTCACCCCTCCACTTT
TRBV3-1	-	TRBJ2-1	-	CASSQDWRKDEQFF	TGTGCCAGCAGCCAAGATTGGCGGAAAGATGAGCAGTTCTTC
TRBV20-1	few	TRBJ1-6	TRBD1	CSAPASRGSPLHF	TGCAGTGCCCCTGCCAGCAGGGGGTCACCCCTCCACTTT
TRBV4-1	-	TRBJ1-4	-	CASSFQPGENEKLFF	TGCGCCAGCAGCTTCCAACCAGGGGAGAATGAAAAACTGTTTTTT